This T cell receptor beta chain was captured in a study of PD-1 blockade in classical Hodgkin lymphoma (dated by TCRdb to about 2020). About the full investigation: Nivolumab dosing was 3 mg/kg intravenously every 2 weeks, continuing until either disease progression or unacceptable toxicity. The study used CyTOF and TCR beta sequencing to define a peripheral blood immune signature of response to PD-1 blockade in classical Hodgkin lymphoma.

This clone was found once. Its antigen is unknown. No qualities accompany the bases; no much larger clone lies one base away. Genomic DNA was isolated using the Qiagen DNeasy kit from unsorted PBMCs as well as from negatively selected CD4+ and CD8+ fractions. TCR beta CDR3 regions were subjected to amplification by immunoSEQ multiplex PCR with primers that anneal to V and J segments. A synthetic immune receptor repertoire was used to minimize amplification bias, and any remaining bias was removed computationally after sequencing. As for how the authors treated the data: Repertoire diversity was quantified as the Shannon entropy index using custom Python scripts. Unsorted, CD4+ and CD8+ repertoires were analyzed separately, except in combined analyses where CD4+ and CD8+ sequences were merged in silico. Clonal expansion was defined as at least a 2-fold frequency increase after treatment relative to C1D1, with a pseudocount of 0.5 for undetected baseline clones. Clones with 0 or 1 copy at C1D1 were defined as singleton clones, while clones with 2 or more copies were defined as non-singleton clones. Clones expanded in unsorted samples were assigned a CD4+, CD8+ or unknown annotation through matching of protein sequences in sorted samples from the same patient. Diversity changes from C1D1 to C4D1 were tested in paired samples using Wilcoxon tests. The source is immuneACCESS, and TCRdb retained only in-frame sequences with V and J called. Part of the clones is not carried over; for the studies checked, unresolved V genes explain less than half of this, and the remainder is unexplained. V and J calls and clone size are those listed in that table; D and trimming were worked out from the DNA. The sample profile shows around 13,000 clones; approximately 90% of them were found once. In total, the top ten clones hold 20% to 25% of the sample.

From the germline V gene, CDR1 is SGHVS and CDR2 is FQNEAQ. The germline ends are 30 bases apart after V is trimmed by 5 bases and J by 8 bases. CDR3 length: 18 amino acids, cysteine to phenylalanine. The DNA shown is the 54-base CDR3, in frame from base 1. The meaning of the sample's time point label: cycle 1 day 1 (C1D1), immediately before nivolumab initiation. Every trial patient had relapsed following autologous stem cell transplantation, and prior brentuximab vedotin exposure was what differed among cohorts A, B and C. The trial cohort was composed of about 58 patients with relapsed/refractory classical Hodgkin lymphoma, for whom complete response, partial response or progressive disease was recorded as best overall response. In the multi-cohort phase II CheckMate 205 trial, trial patients received single-agent nivolumab. Best overall response was determined by an independent review committee according to the 2007 International Working Group response criteria. Trial PBMCs were collected just before the start of nivolumab (C1D1) and during therapy at cycle 2 day 1 and cycle 4 day 1. Peripheral blood was collected in 8 mL Vacutainer Cell Preparation Tubes, from which PBMCs were isolated by centrifugation and then cryopreserved.

Study-wide conclusions, independent of this receptor: Baseline diversity similar to that of newly diagnosed patients was observed in trial patients achieving complete response, whereas significantly lower diversity was observed in partial responders and progressors. Baseline TCR diversity was reported to be lower in newly diagnosed patients than in healthy donors, and even lower in relapsed/refractory patients. Only a single clinical trial cohort was studied, and what caused the repertoire differences, possibly disease activity or prior therapy, remained undefined. Lower diversity was observed in patients in whom nivolumab was started less than 1 year after ASCT, and these patients were excluded from later analyses so that confounding by immune reconstitution would be avoided. CD4+ but not CD8+ TCR diversity rose significantly by C4D1 (p=0.0027 vs p=0.16), most apparent in complete responders (p=0.02).

Recombination connected TRBV7-8 to TRBJ1-2; a tentative D call is TRBD1 (5 bases match). This clonotype was obtained from a human donor with classical Hodgkin lymphoma. The sequenced sample was peripheral blood mononuclear cells (PBMCs), obtained at baseline. The DNA reads as follows: TGTGCCAGCAGCCCGGCGGGGCGTATGACAGTTCTTCTCCCCGGCTACACCTTC. This yields the protein CASSPAGRMTVLLPGYTF.